This TCR beta chain was captured in a study of beta chain features in type 1 diabetes. One heparinised draw of blood, averaging about 110 mL, came from each donor. CDR1 and CDR2 from the germline V gene are MGHDK and SYGVNS. This CDR3 contains 13 residues. Trimming cost V 4 bases and J 1 base, with 5 bases left between them. Since all of the isolated RNA was reverse transcribed, expressed TCRB transcripts were what got sequenced. Repertoires were generated with immunoSEQ multiplex PCR, while TCRdb's copy carries only in-frame clones and drops some. The table records about 360,000 clones, roughly 12% of them present only once.

The rearrangement links TRBV25-1 to TRBJ1-3; D not resolved. The sequence was collected from a man between 18 and 35 years old in good health. Sequencing was performed on naive CD4+ T cells from blood. CDR3 coding DNA: TGTGCCAGCAGTGCGGGTTCTGGAAACACCATATATTTT. Translation: CASSAGSGNTIYF.